The 13 T cell receptor beta chains in this list originate from one sample, sequenced in a study of technical replicates of blood from several donors. The repertoire was sequenced with immunoSEQ multiplex PCR; TCRdb's copy has only in-frame clones and lacks some. The sample includes tens of thousands of clones, 80% to 95% of them seen just once. Sequencing was carried out using T cells isolated from PBMCs. These receptor sequences come from a human donor in good health.

The rearrangement joins TRBV7-9 to TRBJ1-1; weak D call: TRBD1 (6 bases). Trimming took off 3 bases at V and 10 bases at J, with 15 bases between the two ends. CDR3 size: 13 residues. Germline V CDR1 and CDR2: SEHNR, FQNEAQ (reference sequence). In nucleotides, the CDR3 is TGTGCCAGCAGCTTTACAGGGTTGGATGGAGCTTTCTTT. It encodes CASSFTGLDGAFF. Variable domain in full (rest from reference TRBV7-9 and TRBJ1-1): DTGVSQNPRHKITKRGQNVTFRCDPISEHNRLYWYRQTLGQGPEFLTYFQNEAQLEKSRLLSDRFSAERPKGSFSTLEIQRTEQGDSAMYLCASSFTGLDGAFFGQGTRLTVV.

This clone showed up just a few times. The V and J genes are TRBV6-5 and TRBJ1-6; D remains ambiguous. Looked up from germline, CDR1 is MNHEY and CDR2 is SVGAGI. The V end lost 2 bases, the J end lost 4 bases, and 6 bases lay between the germline ends. CDR3 length: 14 residues. DNA for the CDR3: TGTGCCAGCAGTTACGGGCTGTATAATTCACCCCTCCACTTT. This sequence encodes CASSYGLYNSPLHF.

This chain connects TRBV19 to TRBJ2-7; D gene uncertain. V dropped 5 bases and J dropped 6 bases, with 14 bases sitting between them. The CDR3 loop spans 13 amino acids. Germline V gene lookup returns CDR1 LNHDA and CDR2 SQIVND (reference sequence). The chain's CDR3 is CASSVRFLGEQYF. CDR3 nucleotides: TGTGCCAGTAGTGTACGGTTCCTAGGCGAGCAGTACTTC.

The chain uses TRBV9 and TRBJ1-3; 7 nucleotides line up with TRBD1. J gave up 0 bases and V 3 bases, and 15 bases lay outside the gene matches. Germline values: CDR1 SGDLS, CDR2 YYNGEE. This CDR3 is built from 19 residues. CDR3 loop: CASSGTSSHRGSSGNTIYF. In DNA, the CDR3 is TGTGCCAGCAGCGGAACGAGCAGTCACAGGGGATCCTCTGGAAACACCATATATTTT.

This rearrangement joins TRBV27 to TRBJ1-2, with a possible D match to TRBD1 (5 bases). The germline gives CDR1 MNHEY, CDR2 SMNVEV (reference sequence). Trimming cost V 3 bases and J 6 bases, with 14 bases left between them. The CDR3 has 14 amino acids. CDR3 bases: TGTGCCAGCAGTTTTTGGCAGGGTGCCGATGGCTACACCTTC. The encoded protein is CASSFWQGADGYTF.

Points on this clone: Other DNA sequences in the same sample also yield this CDR3. The chain is built from TRBV28 and TRBJ2-7; no clear D. V was pared by 6 bases and J by 0 bases, with 6 bases between. The CDR3 is 12 amino acids. From germline, CDR1 is MDHEN and CDR2 SYDVKM. CDR3 DNA sequence: TGTGCCAGCAGGCTAAGCTCCTACGAGCAGTACTTC. This codes for CASRLSSYEQYF. Complete variable domain (other parts from reference TRBV28 and TRBJ2-7): DVKVTQSSRYLVKRTGEKVFLECVQDMDHENMFWYRQDPGLGLRLIYFSYDVKMKEKGDIPEGYSVSREKKERFSLILESASTNQTSMYLCASRLSSYEQYFGPGTRLTVT.

V is TRBV6-1 and J is TRBJ2-3; TRBD2 matches 7 bases. Germline V CDR1 and CDR2: MNHNS, SASEGT. Trimming at V came to 1 base and at J to 2 bases, leaving 6 bases not matched to a gene. CDR3 length: 16 residues. The CDR3 DNA sequence: TGTGCCAGCAGTGAAGTAGCGGGTCTCCCCACAGATACGCAGTATTTT. Translated: CASSEVAGLPTDTQYF.

The CDR3 is CASSVGTGGLGGELFF. The CDR3 coding sequence is TGTGCCAGCAGCGTCGGGACAGGGGGCTTAGGCGGGGAGCTGTTTTTT. The chain joins TRBV9 to TRBJ2-2; 12 positions agree with TRBD1. The CDR3 contains 16 residues. Per the germline V gene, CDR1 is SGDLS and CDR2 is YYNGEE. V lost 2 bases to trimming and J lost 7 bases; unmatched junction nucleotides: 6.

The rearrangement links TRBV7-9 to TRBJ2-3, with D unclear. V was pared by 4 bases and J by 2 bases, with 4 bases between. The CDR3 has 12 amino acids. In germline, CDR1 is SEHNR, CDR2 FQNEAQ (reference sequence). This CDR3 is CASSSNTDTQYF. The CDR3 DNA follows: TGTGCCAGCAGCTCAAACACAGATACGCAGTATTTT.

V gene TRBV6-5 combines with J gene TRBJ2-7; 9 positions match TRBD1. Looked up from germline, CDR1 is MNHEY and CDR2 is SVGAGI. The V gene end was trimmed by 2 bases and the J gene end by 5 bases; junction bases not matched to a gene: 4. The CDR3 length is 14 residues. The CDR3 sequence: CASSYRNRGHEQYF. For the CDR3, the DNA is TGTGCCAGCAGTTACCGAAACAGGGGGCACGAGCAGTACTTC.

J is TRBJ2-1 and V is TRBV5-5; 15 nucleotides line up with TRBD2. Looked up from germline, CDR1 is SGHKS and CDR2 is YYEKEE (reference sequence). The CDR3 has 17 amino acids. V gave up 2 bases and J gave up 6 bases; unmatched junction bases: 6. CDR3 DNA: TGTGCCAGCAGCTTCGCGAAGGGACTAGCGGGAGGCAATGAGCAGTTCTTC. Amino acids: CASSFAKGLAGGNEQFF.

The V and J genes are TRBV2 and TRBJ1-2, with 8 positions matching TRBD1. Germline V gene lookup returns CDR1 SNHLY and CDR2 FYNNEI. J lost 2 bases, V lost 2 bases, and 1 base had no gene match. The CDR3 is made up of 14 amino acids. The CDR3 spells CASSETGGNYGYTF. The CDR3 nucleotides read TGTGCCAGCAGTGAAACAGGGGGAAACTATGGCTACACCTTC.

This sequence joins TRBV15 and TRBJ1-4; 9 bases are a match to TRBD1. V gave up 5 bases and J gave up 8 bases; unmatched junction bases: 9. The length of the CDR3 is 15 residues. The germline gives CDR1 LNHNV, CDR2 YYDKDF (reference sequence). The CDR3 protein is CATSGSGQGREKLFF. CDR3 sequence (DNA): TGTGCCACCAGCGGATCGGGACAGGGTCGGGAAAAACTGTTTTTT.